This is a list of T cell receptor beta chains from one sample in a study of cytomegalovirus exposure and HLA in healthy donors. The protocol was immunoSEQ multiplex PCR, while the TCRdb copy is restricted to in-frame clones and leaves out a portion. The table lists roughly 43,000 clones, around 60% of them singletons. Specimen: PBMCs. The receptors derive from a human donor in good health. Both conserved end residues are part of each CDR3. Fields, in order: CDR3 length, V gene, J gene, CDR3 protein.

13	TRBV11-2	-	CASSLVQNYEQYF
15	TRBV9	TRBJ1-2	CASSARTGTNYGYTF
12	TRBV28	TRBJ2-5	CASSLSEETQYF
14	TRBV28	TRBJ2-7	CASSTSGGADEQYF
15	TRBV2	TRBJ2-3	CASSEGQFFPDTQYF
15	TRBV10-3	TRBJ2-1	CAISRTSGGWDEQFF
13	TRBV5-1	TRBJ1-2	CASSLTLLDGYTF
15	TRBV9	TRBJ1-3	CASSVGGVGRNTIYF
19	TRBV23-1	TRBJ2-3	CASSQERRGGRDETDTQYF
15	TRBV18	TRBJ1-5	CASSPPGAINQPQHF
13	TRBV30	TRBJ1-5	CAWSSGGGQPQHF
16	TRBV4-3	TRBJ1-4	CASSQDLGSGGEKLFF
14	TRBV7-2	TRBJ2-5	CASGSGGLDKTQYF
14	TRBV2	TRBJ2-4	CASIGGVAKNIQYF
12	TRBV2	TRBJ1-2	CASTTTANGYTF
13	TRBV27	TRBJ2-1	CASSLSLVYEQFF
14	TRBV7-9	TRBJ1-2	CASRPDGAGSGYTF
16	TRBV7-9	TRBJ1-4	CASSLALQPTNEKLFF
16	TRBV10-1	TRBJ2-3	CASSVLAGVSTDTQYF
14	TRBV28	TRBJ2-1	CASSLSGYVREQFF
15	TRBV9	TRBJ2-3	CASSTRGTLPDTQYF
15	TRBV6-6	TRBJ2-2	CASSYSQGRAGELFF
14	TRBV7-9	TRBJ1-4	CASSSPGYDEKLFF
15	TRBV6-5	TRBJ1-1	CASSHAPEGRAEAFF
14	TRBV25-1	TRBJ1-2	CASSDLQEAYGYTF
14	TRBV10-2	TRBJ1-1	CASKMGQVNTEAFF
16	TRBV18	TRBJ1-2	CASSRLNRGQNYGYTF
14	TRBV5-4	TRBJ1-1	CASSLEGKGTEAFF
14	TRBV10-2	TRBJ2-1	CASSESGSYNEQFF
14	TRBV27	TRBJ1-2	CASSPKSTGFGYTF
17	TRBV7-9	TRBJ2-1	CASSPRQGRATDNEQFF
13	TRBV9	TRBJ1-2	CASSDRGRRGYTF
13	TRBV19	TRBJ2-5	CASSIVRGETQYF
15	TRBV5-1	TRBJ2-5	CASSFTGGRGETQYF
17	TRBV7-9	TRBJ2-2	CASSSWATVIDTGELFF
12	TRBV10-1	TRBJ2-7	CASSENRYEQYF
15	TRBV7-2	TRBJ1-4	CASSQPLGLNEKLFF
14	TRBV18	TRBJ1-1	CASSDQGAGTEAFF
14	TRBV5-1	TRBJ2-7	CASSSSRVLYEQYF
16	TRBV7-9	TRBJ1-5	CASRSYGTGRNQPQHF
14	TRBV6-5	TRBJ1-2	CASRTGTGPYGYTF
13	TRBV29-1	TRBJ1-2	CSDGTGGNYGYTF
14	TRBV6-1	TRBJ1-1	CAGSDRLGEEEAFF
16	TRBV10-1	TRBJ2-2	CASSRSGRENTGELFF
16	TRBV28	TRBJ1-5	CASSLRGQVSNQPQHF
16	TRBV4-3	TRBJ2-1	CASSQDAGGPSNEQFF
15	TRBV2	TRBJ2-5	CASRRPAGYQETQYF
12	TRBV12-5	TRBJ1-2	CASAPQGVGYTF
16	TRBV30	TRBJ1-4	CAWKGTGGRANEKLFF